These T cell receptor beta chains were read from a single sample in a study of blood T cell repertoires in COVID-19. The data were produced by immunoSEQ multiplex PCR, yet TCRdb's version contains in-frame clones alone and is incomplete. The sample records 130,000 to 150,000 clones, 65% to 85% being singletons. The sample was PBMCs or T cells enriched from blood (not recorded which). These receptor sequences come from a woman aged 50 to 60 who had been exposed to COVID-19. Both conserved end residues are part of each CDR3. D genes are given only for firm matches. Some rows mark clone size as missing; the rest say once, few, many or name a class of expanded clone.

v_call	clone_size	j_call	d_call	cdr3_aa	cdr3_nt
TRBV5-4	once	TRBJ1-2	TRBD1	CASSFQGASLYGYTF	TGTGCCAGCAGCTTCCAGGGGGCCTCCCTTTATGGCTACACCTTC
TRBV27	NA	TRBJ2-6	TRBD1	CASSLLRIGDRGRSGANVLTF	TGTGCCAGCAGTCTCCTCCGGATTGGGGACAGGGGAAGATCAGGGGCCAACGTCCTGACTTTC
TRBV11-2	NA	TRBJ1-2	NA	CASSLVSDRPEGYTF	TGTGCCAGCAGCTTAGTTTCAGACAGGCCAGAGGGTTACACCTTC
TRBV19	NA	TRBJ1-2	TRBD1	CASIEGANPYGYTF	TGTGCCAGTATCGAGGGGGCGAACCCCTATGGCTACACCTTC
TRBV6-2/TRBV6-3	many	TRBJ2-2	TRBD2	CASSYSSGGFTGELFF	TGTGCCAGCAGTTACTCTAGCGGGGGTTTCACCGGGGAGCTGTTTTTT
TRBV27	few	TRBJ1-1	NA	CASRSRGPEAFF	TGTGCCAGCCGCTCCAGGGGACCTGAAGCTTTCTTT
TRBV7-6	NA	TRBJ2-3	TRBD2	CASSELGRAGDTQYF	TGTGCCAGCAGCGAACTCGGGAGGGCCGGAGATACGCAGTATTTT
TRBV11-3	NA	TRBJ2-1	TRBD2	CASSFSGRVDNEQFF	TGTGCCAGCAGCTTTAGCGGGCGGGTCGACAATGAGCAGTTCTTC
TRBV7-9	NA	TRBJ2-6	NA	CASSHSRQTWGANVLTF	TGTGCCAGCAGCCACAGTAGACAGACATGGGGGGCCAACGTCCTGACTTTC
TRBV9	NA	TRBJ2-3	NA	CASSVGGFRTDTQYF	TGTGCCAGCAGCGTAGGCGGATTCCGCACAGATACGCAGTATTTT
TRBV2	NA	TRBJ1-3	NA	CASAGFFSGNTIYF	TGTGCCTCCGCGGGCTTCTTCTCTGGAAACACCATATATTTT
TRBV19	once	TRBJ2-1	TRBD2	CASSIEGSGRGGFF	TGTGCCAGTAGTATAGAAGGTAGCGGGAGGGGGGGATTCTTC
TRBV11-2	NA	TRBJ2-3	NA	CASSPGGGLDTQYF	TGTGCCAGCAGTCCCGGTGGCGGGCTCGATACGCAGTATTTT
TRBV5-1	once	TRBJ1-2	NA	CASSPDGHLRGYTF	TGCGCCAGCAGCCCGGACGGACACCTGAGAGGCTACACCTTC
TRBV20-1	NA	TRBJ1-2	NA	CSASPSRFNYGYTF	TGCAGTGCTAGTCCCAGTCGTTTTAACTATGGCTACACCTTC
TRBV29-1	NA	TRBJ2-5	TRBD1	CSADTGGGETQYF	TGCAGCGCCGATACAGGGGGCGGGGAGACCCAGTACTTC
TRBV7-2	NA	TRBJ1-1	TRBD1	CASSLGGQGISEAFF	TGTGCCAGCAGCTTAGGCGGACAGGGGATCTCTGAAGCTTTCTTT
TRBV3-1/TRBV3-2	NA	TRBJ1-5	NA	CASSQGQGYQPQHF	TGTGCCAGCAGCCAAGGGCAGGGCTATCAGCCCCAGCATTTT
TRBV6-5	NA	TRBJ2-5	TRBD1	CASSPDRAETQYF	TGTGCCAGCAGTCCGGACAGGGCAGAGACCCAGTACTTC
TRBV28	NA	TRBJ2-3	NA	CASSSQGVGTDTQYF	TGTGCCAGCAGTTCACAGGGAGTAGGCACAGATACGCAGTATTTT
TRBV9	NA	TRBJ2-1	TRBD2	CASSAWSGDEQFF	TGTGCCAGCAGCGCGTGGAGCGGGGATGAGCAGTTCTTC
TRBV29-1	NA	TRBJ2-3	NA	CSVVSGPLDTQYF	TGCAGCGTTGTGAGTGGTCCGCTGGATACGCAGTATTTT
TRBV19	many	TRBJ1-1	NA	CASSSRVSTEAFF	TGTGCCAGTAGTAGCAGGGTCAGTACTGAAGCTTTCTTT
TRBV7-9	many	TRBJ2-2	NA	CASSFFTRMIGELFF	TGTGCCAGCAGCTTTTTTACAAGAATGATCGGGGAGCTGTTTTTT
TRBV29-1	NA	TRBJ2-2	NA	CSVDRQNTGELFF	TGCAGCGTTGACAGGCAGAACACCGGGGAGCTGTTTTTT
TRBV27	NA	TRBJ1-1	TRBD1	CASGDRAMNTEAFF	TGTGCCAGCGGCGACAGGGCGATGAACACTGAAGCTTTCTTT
TRBV19	NA	TRBJ2-5	NA	CASSRAPPVLLTRQETQYF	TGTGCCAGTAGTAGGGCTCCACCGGTTCTCCTTACCAGACAAGAGACCCAGTACTTC
TRBV5-1	NA	TRBJ2-1	NA	CASSLRASWGSYNEQFF	TGCGCCAGCAGCTTGAGGGCTAGCTGGGGCTCCTACAATGAGCAGTTCTTC
TRBV4-1	NA	TRBJ2-7	TRBD2	CASSQESPSGSYEQYF	TGCGCCAGCAGCCAAGAATCGCCTAGCGGGTCCTACGAGCAGTACTTC
TRBV7-2	NA	TRBJ1-1	TRBD1	CASSFEGAGGAFF	TGTGCCAGCAGCTTCGAGGGGGCCGGCGGAGCTTTCTTT
TRBV5-1	NA	TRBJ1-1	NA	CASSRDGGNTEAFF	TGCGCCAGCAGTCGGGACGGGGGGAACACTGAAGCTTTCTTT